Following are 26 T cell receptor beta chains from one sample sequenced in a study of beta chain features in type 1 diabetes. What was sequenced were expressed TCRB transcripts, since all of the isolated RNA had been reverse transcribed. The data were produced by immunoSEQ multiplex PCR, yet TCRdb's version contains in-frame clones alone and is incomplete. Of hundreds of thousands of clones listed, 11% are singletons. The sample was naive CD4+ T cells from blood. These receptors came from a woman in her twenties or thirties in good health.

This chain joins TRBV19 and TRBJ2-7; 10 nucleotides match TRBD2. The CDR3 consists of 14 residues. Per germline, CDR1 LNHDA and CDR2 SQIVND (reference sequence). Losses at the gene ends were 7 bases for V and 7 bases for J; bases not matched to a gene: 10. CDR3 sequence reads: CASTLAGELSEQYF. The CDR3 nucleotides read TGTGCCAGTACTCTAGCGGGAGAATTGAGTGAGCAGTACTTC.

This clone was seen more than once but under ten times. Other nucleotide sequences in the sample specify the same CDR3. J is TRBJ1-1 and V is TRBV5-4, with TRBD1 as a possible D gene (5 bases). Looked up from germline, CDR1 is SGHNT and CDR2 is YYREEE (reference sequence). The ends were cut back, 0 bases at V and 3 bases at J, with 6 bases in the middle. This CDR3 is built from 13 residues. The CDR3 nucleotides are TGTGCCAGCAGCTTGGGGGGGGACACTGAAGCTTTCTTT. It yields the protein CASSLGGDTEAFF. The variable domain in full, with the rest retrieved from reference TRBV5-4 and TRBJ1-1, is ETGVTQSPTHLIKTRGQQVTLRCSSQSGHNTVSWYQQALGQGPQFIFQYYREEENGRGNFPPRFSGLQFPNYSSELNVNALELDDSALYLCASSLGGDTEAFFGQGTRLTVV.

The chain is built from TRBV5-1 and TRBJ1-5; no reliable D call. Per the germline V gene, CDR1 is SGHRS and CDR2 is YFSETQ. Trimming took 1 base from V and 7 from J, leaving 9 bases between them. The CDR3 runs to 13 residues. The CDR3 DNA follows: TGCGCCAGCAGCTTGCACAGTGGGCAGCCCCAGCATTTT. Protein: CASSLHSGQPQHF.

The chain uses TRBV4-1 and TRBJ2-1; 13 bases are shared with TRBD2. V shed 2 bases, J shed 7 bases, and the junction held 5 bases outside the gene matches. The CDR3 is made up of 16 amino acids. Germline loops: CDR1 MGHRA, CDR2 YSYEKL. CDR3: CASSQPTSGRLNEQFF. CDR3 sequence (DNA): TGCGCCAGCAGCCAACCGACTAGCGGGAGGCTAAATGAGCAGTTCTTC.

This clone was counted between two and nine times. CDR3 loop: CASSQVRGLAGELGNEQFF. Here the CDR3 DNA reads TGTGCCAGCAGCCAAGTTAGAGGACTAGCGGGAGAATTGGGCAATGAGCAGTTCTTC. The rearrangement links TRBV4-2 to TRBJ2-1; TRBD2 matches 13 bases. With V trimmed by 1 base and J by 6 bases, 12 bases remained unmatched. From germline, CDR1 is LGHNA and CDR2 YNFKEQ. The CDR3 spans 19 residues.

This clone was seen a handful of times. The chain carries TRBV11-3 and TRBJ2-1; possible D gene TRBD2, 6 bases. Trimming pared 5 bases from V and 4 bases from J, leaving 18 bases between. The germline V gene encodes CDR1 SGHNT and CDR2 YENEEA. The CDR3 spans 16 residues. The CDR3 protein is CASSPRPLAQYNEQFF. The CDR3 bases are TGTGCCAGCAGCCCCCGCCCTCTAGCGCAGTACAATGAGCAGTTCTTC.

CDR3 DNA sequence: TGTGCCAGCAGCTTGGTTCTAGTGGGAGACTACGAGCAGTACTTC. As protein: CASSLVLVGDYEQYF. The chain uses TRBV5-6 and TRBJ2-5, with D possibly being TRBD2 (5 bases). Judging by the DNA end, TRBJ2-7 fits better; the J call may be wrong. In germline, CDR1 is SGHDT, CDR2 YYEEEE. The CDR3 length is 15 residues.

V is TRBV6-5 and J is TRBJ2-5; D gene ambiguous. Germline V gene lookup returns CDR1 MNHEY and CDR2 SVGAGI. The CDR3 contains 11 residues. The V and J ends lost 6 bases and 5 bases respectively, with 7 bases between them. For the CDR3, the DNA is TGTGCCAGCAGCCTACGGGAGACCCAGTACTTC. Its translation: CASSLRETQYF.

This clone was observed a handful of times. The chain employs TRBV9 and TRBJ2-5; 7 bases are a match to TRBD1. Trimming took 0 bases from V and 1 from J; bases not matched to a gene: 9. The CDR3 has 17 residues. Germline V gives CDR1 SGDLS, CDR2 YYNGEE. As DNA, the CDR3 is TGTGCCAGCAGCGTAGGGGAAGGGGGCCGTTTCCAAGAGACCCAGTACTTC. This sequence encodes CASSVGEGGRFQETQYF.

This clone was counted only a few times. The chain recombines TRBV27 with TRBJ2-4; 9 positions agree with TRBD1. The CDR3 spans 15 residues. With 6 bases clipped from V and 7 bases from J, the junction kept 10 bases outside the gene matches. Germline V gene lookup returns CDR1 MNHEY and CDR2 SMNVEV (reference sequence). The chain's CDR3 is CASRRSGQGNNIQYF. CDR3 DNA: TGTGCCAGCAGGAGATCGGGACAGGGTAACAACATTCAGTACTTC.

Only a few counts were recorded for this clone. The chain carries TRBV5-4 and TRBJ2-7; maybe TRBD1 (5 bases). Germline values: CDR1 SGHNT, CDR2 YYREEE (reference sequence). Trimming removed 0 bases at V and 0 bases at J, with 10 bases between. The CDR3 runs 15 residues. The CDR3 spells CASSLGQGGSYEQYF. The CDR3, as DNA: TGTGCCAGCAGCTTGGGGCAGGGTGGCTCCTACGAGCAGTACTTC.

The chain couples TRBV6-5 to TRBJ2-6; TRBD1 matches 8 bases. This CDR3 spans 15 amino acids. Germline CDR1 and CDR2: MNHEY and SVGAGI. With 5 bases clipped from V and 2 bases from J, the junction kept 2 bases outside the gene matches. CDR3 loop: CASSGQGAGANVLTF. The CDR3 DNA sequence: TGTGCCAGCAGTGGACAGGGCGCTGGGGCCAACGTCCTGACTTTC.

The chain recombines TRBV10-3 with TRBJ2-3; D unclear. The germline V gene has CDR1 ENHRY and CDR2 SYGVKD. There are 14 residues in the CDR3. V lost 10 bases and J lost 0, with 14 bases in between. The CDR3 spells CATQFEASTDTQYF. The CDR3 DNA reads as TGTGCCACCCAATTTGAGGCTAGCACAGATACGCAGTATTTT.

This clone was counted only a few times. The CDR3, as DNA: TGTGCCAGCAGCGTGGGTACTCTAGCGGGAGGGTCAGGTGAGCAGTTCTTC. This translates into CASSVGTLAGGSGEQFF. This chain links TRBV9 with TRBJ2-1, with 12 bases lining up with TRBD2. This CDR3 is 17 amino acids long. After removal of 2 bases from V and 9 bases from J, the junction contained 12 bases not matched to a gene. CDR1 and CDR2 from the germline V gene are SGDLS and YYNGEE.

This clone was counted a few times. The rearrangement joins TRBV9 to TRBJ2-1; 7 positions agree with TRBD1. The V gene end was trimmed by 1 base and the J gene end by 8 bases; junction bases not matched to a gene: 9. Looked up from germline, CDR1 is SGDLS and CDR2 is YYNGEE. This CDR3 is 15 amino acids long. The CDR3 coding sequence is TGTGCCAGCAGCGTAACAGGGGCAAACGTGGATGAGCAGTTCTTC. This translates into CASSVTGANVDEQFF.

The CDR3 nucleotides read TGTGCCAGCAGTCGGGACAGCTCCTACAATGAGCAGTTCTTC. The encoded protein is CASSRDSSYNEQFF. The genes are TRBV7-9 and TRBJ2-1; TRBD1 matches at 7 bases. The CDR3 is made up of 14 amino acids. In germline, CDR1 is SEHNR, CDR2 FQNEAQ (reference sequence). Trimming removed 6 bases from V and 0 bases from J; junction bases left unmatched: 2.

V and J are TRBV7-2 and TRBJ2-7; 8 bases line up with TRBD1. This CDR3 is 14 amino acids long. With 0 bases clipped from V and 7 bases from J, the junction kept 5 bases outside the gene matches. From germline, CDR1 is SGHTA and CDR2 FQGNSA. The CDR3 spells CASSLATGAGEQYF. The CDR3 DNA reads TGTGCCAGCAGCTTAGCGACAGGGGCAGGGGAGCAGTACTTC.

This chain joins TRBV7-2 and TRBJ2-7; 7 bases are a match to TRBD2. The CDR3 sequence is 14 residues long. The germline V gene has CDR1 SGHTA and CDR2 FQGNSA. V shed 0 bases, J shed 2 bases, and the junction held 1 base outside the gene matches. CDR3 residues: CASSLAGGAYEQYF. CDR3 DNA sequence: TGTGCCAGCAGCTTAGCGGGGGGGGCCTACGAGCAGTACTTC.

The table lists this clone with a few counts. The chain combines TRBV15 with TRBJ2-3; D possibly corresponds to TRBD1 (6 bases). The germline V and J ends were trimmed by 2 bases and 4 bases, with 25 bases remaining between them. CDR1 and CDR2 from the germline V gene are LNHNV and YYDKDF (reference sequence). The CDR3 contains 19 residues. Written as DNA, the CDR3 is TGTGCCACCAGCAGATCCTCCTCAGGGGCCAGGGGTGTAGCAGATACGCAGTATTTT. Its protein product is CATSRSSSGARGVADTQYF.

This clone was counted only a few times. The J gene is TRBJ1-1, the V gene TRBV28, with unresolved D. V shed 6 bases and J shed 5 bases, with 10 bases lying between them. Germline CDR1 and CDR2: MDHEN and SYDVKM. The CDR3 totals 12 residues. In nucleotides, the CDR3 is TGTGCCAGCAGACAGAGCCTGACTGAAGCTTTCTTT. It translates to CASRQSLTEAFF.

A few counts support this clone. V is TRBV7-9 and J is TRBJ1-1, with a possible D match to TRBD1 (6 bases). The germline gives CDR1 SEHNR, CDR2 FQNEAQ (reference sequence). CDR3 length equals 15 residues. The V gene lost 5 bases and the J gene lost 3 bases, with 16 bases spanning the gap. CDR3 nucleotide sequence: TGTGCCAGCAGCCTCGACAATGAGGGGGACACTGAAGCTTTCTTT. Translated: CASSLDNEGDTEAFF.

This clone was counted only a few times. CDR3 in DNA: TGTGCCTGGAGTAGGGGACAGGGGATCGACGAGCAGTACTTC. Translating it yields CAWSRGQGIDEQYF. This chain uses TRBV30 with TRBJ2-7, with TRBD1 matching 10 bases. V dropped 2 bases and J dropped 5; count of bases not matched to a gene: 6. The CDR3 has 14 residues. From germline, CDR1 is GTSNPN and CDR2 SVGIG (reference sequence).

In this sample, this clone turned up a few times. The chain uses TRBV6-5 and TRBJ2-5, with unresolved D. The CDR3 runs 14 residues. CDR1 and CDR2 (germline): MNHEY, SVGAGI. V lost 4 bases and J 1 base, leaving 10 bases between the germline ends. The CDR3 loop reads CASSSPRFQETQYF. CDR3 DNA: TGTGCCAGCAGTTCCCCTCGGTTCCAAGAGACCCAGTACTTC.

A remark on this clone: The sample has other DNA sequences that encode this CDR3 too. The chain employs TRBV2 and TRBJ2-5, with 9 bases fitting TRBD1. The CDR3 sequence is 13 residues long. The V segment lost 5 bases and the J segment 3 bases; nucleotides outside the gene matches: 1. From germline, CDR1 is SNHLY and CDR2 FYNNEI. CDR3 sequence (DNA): TGTGCCAGCAGTAGGGACAGGGAAGAGACCCAGTACTTC. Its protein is CASSRDREETQYF.

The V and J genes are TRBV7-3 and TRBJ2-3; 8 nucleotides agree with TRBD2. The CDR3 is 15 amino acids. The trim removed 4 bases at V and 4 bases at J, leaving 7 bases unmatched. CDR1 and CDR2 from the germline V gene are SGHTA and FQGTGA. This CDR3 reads CASSSGTRWSDTQYF. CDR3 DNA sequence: TGTGCCAGCAGCTCCGGGACTAGATGGTCAGATACGCAGTATTTT.

The CDR3 DNA follows: TGTGCCAGCAGCTTGGACAGGATCACAGATACGCAGTATTTT. Translation: CASSLDRITDTQYF. V is TRBV7-6 and J is TRBJ2-3; 7 nucleotides match TRBD1. The V and J ends lost 3 bases and 2 bases, in that order; junction bases with no gene match: 2. The CDR3 length is 14 residues. Germline CDR1 and CDR2: SGHVS and FNYEAQ.